These 22 T cell receptor beta chains originate from one sample sequenced in a study of T cells in Graves' hyperthyroidism and ophthalmopathy (dated by TCRdb to between 2017 and 2020). Preparation of the library involved multiplex PCR. Sequencing was performed on an Illumina HiSeq 2000. TCR beta CDR3 regions were amplified from RNA transcripts. A first-round RT-PCR of the TCR CDR3 used the HTBI primer set with the Qiagen OneStep RT-PCR kit. The public reads were quality trimmed at Q25 with fastp and then assembled into clones with MiXCR by TCRdb, keeping productive beta chains. CDR3 protein duplicates are merged, each entry listing the most common genes and DNA. For this sample there are more than 350,000 distinct CDR3 sequences; nearly 15% appear just once. The biggest ten clones account for about 21% of the sample. Sample: blood. The receptors were gathered from an older woman with Graves' ophthalmopathy.

Many counts were recorded for this clonotype. CDR3 nucleotide sequence: TGTGCCAGCAGTTTTCGCGTACAGAGCTCCTACAATGAGCAGTTCTTC. Protein sequence: CASSFRVQSSYNEQFF. The V call is TRBV12-3 or TRBV12-4, the J call TRBJ2-1, with D hard to call. This CDR3 contains 16 residues. V lost 3 bases and J 0 bases, leaving 12 bases between the germline ends.

This clonotype came up many times. J is TRBJ2-5 and V is TRBV6-1; D uncertain. Germline V gene sequence: CDR1 MNHNS, CDR2 SASEGT. With 7 bases removed from V and 5 bases from J, the gap between germline ends came to 14 bases. The CDR3 length is 13 residues. CDR3 protein: CASNYRARETQYF. The CDR3 DNA sequence: TGTGCCAGCAATTACAGAGCTCGGGAGACCCAGTACTTC.

This clonotype was picked up a small number of times. The rearrangement links TRBV7-8 to TRBJ1-5; D may be TRBD1 (6 bases). Germline V gene lookup returns CDR1 SGHVS and CDR2 FQNEAQ. The germline V and J ends were trimmed by 0 bases and 4 bases, with 16 bases remaining between them. This CDR3 contains 17 residues. This CDR3 reads CASSLARGGGLNQPQHF. CDR3 nucleotide sequence: TGTGCCAGCAGCTTAGCACGGGGAGGGGGTCTAAATCAGCCCCAGCATTTT.

The chain uses TRBV7-9 and TRBJ2-7, with a possible D match to TRBD1 (7 bases). Deletions cut 3 bases from V and 5 bases from J, with 17 bases between. Germline V CDR1 and CDR2: SEHNR, FQNEAQ (reference sequence). This CDR3 comprises 15 residues. The CDR3 spells CASSLTGSGENEQYF. The DNA of the CDR3 is TGTGCCAGCAGCTTGACAGGGTCGGGGGAAAACGAGCAGTACTTC.

This clonotype showed up many times. The chain is built from TRBV3-1 and TRBJ2-2; D is tentatively TRBD1 or TRBD2 (6 bases each). V lost 0 bases and J 5 bases, leaving 16 bases between the germline ends. The CDR3 is made up of 17 amino acids. Germline lookup yields CDR1 LGHDT and CDR2 YNNKEL (reference sequence). This CDR3 is CASSQDGRGPRTGELFF. The CDR3 coding sequence is TGTGCCAGCAGCCAAGACGGCCGGGGGCCACGGACCGGGGAGCTGTTTTTT.

This clonotype was found many times. The CDR3: CASSQSPMWGNEQFF. In nucleotides, the CDR3 is TGTGCCAGCAGCCAGTCCCCAATGTGGGGGAATGAGCAGTTCTTC. This sequence joins TRBV7-2 and TRBJ2-1; D could derive from TRBD1 or TRBD2 (5 bases each). The V gene's germline CDR1 is SGHTA and CDR2 FQGNSA. This CDR3 is 15 amino acids long. Trimming cost V 5 bases and J 7 bases, with 18 bases left between them.

This clonotype was counted ten times or more. The chain is built from TRBV7-9 and TRBJ2-1; TRBD2 matches at 13 bases. The CDR3 contains 18 residues. Germline values: CDR1 SEHNR, CDR2 FQNEAQ (reference sequence). The V segment lost 5 bases and the J segment 7 bases; nucleotides outside the gene matches: 14. The CDR3, as DNA: TGTGCCAGCAGCGCATCTCCCTGGGGACTAGCGGGGTCAAATGAGCAGTTCTTC. It translates to CASSASPWGLAGSNEQFF.

This clonotype has a count of ten or more. The V gene is TRBV18, the J gene TRBJ2-7, with TRBD2 identical over 7 bases. The CDR3 spans 14 residues. The germline V gene encodes CDR1 KGHSH and CDR2 LQKENI. The V gene end was trimmed by 5 bases and the J gene end by 0 bases; junction bases not matched to a gene: 4. CDR3 residues: CASSSTSDSYEQYF. CDR3 nucleotide sequence: TGTGCCAGCTCATCTACTAGCGACTCCTACGAGCAGTACTTC.

This clonotype showed up many times. The chain carries TRBV2 and TRBJ1-5; D is ambiguous. Trimming took 2 bases from V and 3 from J, leaving 8 bases between them. Per germline, CDR1 SNHLY and CDR2 FYNNEI. This CDR3 is built from 14 residues. This chain's CDR3 is CASSEWTINQPQHF. CDR3 sequence (DNA): TGTGCCAGCAGTGAATGGACTATCAATCAGCCCCAGCATTTT.

The rearrangement uses TRBV20-1 and TRBJ2-3; 11 bases fit TRBD2. V trimming: 7 bases; J trimming: 5 bases; junction bases outside the gene matches: 8. The CDR3 runs to 14 residues. Germline V gene data show CDR1 as DFQATT and CDR2 as SNEGSKA (reference sequence). The CDR3, as DNA: TGCAGTGTTGGGACTAGCGGTCTGGGAGATACGCAGTATTTT. As protein: CSVGTSGLGDTQYF.

This clonotype was recorded at least ten times. This CDR3 is CASSRENEQFF. The DNA of the CDR3 is TGTGCCAGCAGCCGGGAGAATGAGCAGTTCTTC. V usage is TRBV11-2 and J usage is TRBJ2-1; possible D gene TRBD2, 6 bases. The germline gives CDR1 SGHAT, CDR2 FQNNGV. The CDR3 loop spans 11 amino acids. Trimming took 5 bases from V and 7 from J, leaving 6 bases between them.

The chain is built from TRBV5-5 and TRBJ2-7; D might be TRBD2 (6 bases). This CDR3 has 17 amino acids. Germline V lookup: CDR1 SGHKS, CDR2 YYEKEE (reference sequence). With 4 bases removed from V and 2 bases from J, the gap between germline ends came to 22 bases. CDR3: CASSSPGDLAAAYEQYF. The CDR3 DNA sequence: TGTGCCAGCAGCAGCCCGGGGGATTTGGCGGCGGCCTACGAGCAGTACTTC.

The chain is built from TRBV10-1 and TRBJ2-5, with 10 bases lining up with TRBD2. V shed 3 bases, J shed 5 bases, and the junction held 9 bases outside the gene matches. This CDR3 contains 16 residues. The germline gives CDR1 WNHNN, CDR2 SYGVQD (reference sequence). Here the CDR3 reads CASSEGLAGAAETQYF. The CDR3 bases are TGCGCCAGCAGTGAAGGGCTAGCGGGAGCGGCGGAGACCCAGTACTTC.

This clonotype was counted at least ten times. This chain links TRBV6-1 with TRBJ1-2; no reliable D call. The CDR3 has 14 amino acids. With 4 bases removed from V and 7 bases from J, the gap between germline ends came to 16 bases. CDR1 is MNHNS, CDR2 SASEGT, per germline. The CDR3 protein is CASSVEQGSGGYTF. The CDR3 DNA is TGTGCCAGCAGTGTGGAACAAGGTTCGGGTGGCTACACCTTC.

V is TRBV5-1 and J is TRBJ2-1, with 7 positions matching TRBD2. Germline CDR1 is SGHRS and CDR2 is YFSETQ. The CDR3 spans 16 residues. J lost 0 bases, V lost 4 bases, and 7 bases had no gene match. CDR3 in DNA: TGCGCCAGCAGCCCCTATGGCGGGAGCTCCTACAATGAGCAGTTCTTC. The encoded protein is CASSPYGGSSYNEQFF. The variable domain in full, completed from reference TRBV5-1 and TRBJ2-1, reads KAGVTQTPRYLIKTRGQQVTLSCSPISGHRSVSWYQQTPGQGLQFLFEYFSETQRNKGNFPGRFSGRQFSNSRSEMNVSTLELGDSALYLCASSPYGGSSYNEQFFGPGTRLTVL.

Regarding this clonotype: The junction departs from the called germline gene at one end, perhaps through a read error. V is TRBV6-5 and J is TRBJ1-1; 7 nucleotides agree with TRBD1. The CDR3 spans 15 residues. Germline CDR1 reads MNHEY; CDR2 reads SVGAGI. This CDR3 is CASSYFTGAGTEAFF. In DNA form, the CDR3 reads TGTGCCAGCAGCTACTTTACAGGGGCGGGCACTGAAGCTTTCTTT.

In the case of this clonotype: One end of the junction fails to match germline, which may point to a read error. The rearrangement uses TRBV3-1 and TRBJ2-1; TRBD2 might be the D (5 bases). Looked up from germline, CDR1 is LGHDT and CDR2 is YNNKEL (reference sequence). There are 12 residues in the CDR3. The CDR3 protein is CASRFGNNEQLF. The CDR3 DNA sequence: TGTGCCAGCAGATTCGGGAACAATGAGCAGCTCTTC.

This clonotype was recorded at least ten times. The chain recombines TRBV28 with TRBJ2-7; 11 bases line up with TRBD2. The trim removed 6 bases at V and 3 bases at J, leaving 7 bases unmatched. The CDR3 is 15 residues long. CDR1 MDHEN and CDR2 SYDVKM come from the germline V gene. CDR3 DNA: TGTGCCAGCAGGGGTACTAGCGGGAGATACTACGAGCAGTACTTC. Translated: CASRGTSGRYYEQYF. Drawing the rest from reference TRBV28 and TRBJ2-7, the complete variable domain is DVKVTQSSRYLVKRTGEKVFLECVQDMDHENMFWYRQDPGLGLRLIYFSYDVKMKEKGDIPEGYSVSREKKERFSLILESASTNQTSMYLCASRGTSGRYYEQYFGPGTRLTVT.

This clonotype has ten or more counts. The chain couples TRBV9 to TRBJ1-1; D is perhaps TRBD1 (5 bases). CDR3 length: 15 amino acids. Looked up from germline, CDR1 is SGDLS and CDR2 is YYNGEE. Trimming cost V 2 bases and J 4 bases, with 15 bases left between them. The chain's CDR3 is CASSVGGGVGTEAFF. CDR3 DNA sequence: TGTGCCAGCAGCGTCGGTGGGGGGGTAGGCACTGAAGCTTTCTTT.

As for this clonotype: One end of the junction varies from germline; a read error may be responsible. V gene TRBV3-1 combines with J gene TRBJ2-5; no clear D gene. The CDR3 runs to 11 residues. Germline CDR1 is LGHDT and CDR2 is YNNKEL (reference sequence). CDR3 in amino acids: CASSQFGRHHF. In nucleotides, the CDR3 is TGTGCCAGCAGCCAATTCGGACGCCACCACTTC.

The J gene is TRBJ1-5, the V gene TRBV30, with D uncertain. The V gene lost 2 bases and the J gene lost 4 bases, with 9 bases spanning the gap. The germline V gene has CDR1 GTSNPN and CDR2 SVGIG (reference sequence). This CDR3 has 13 residues. The CDR3 spells CAWSFQPNQPQHF. The CDR3, as DNA: TGTGCCTGGAGTTTCCAGCCTAATCAGCCCCAGCATTTT.

This clonotype showed up just a few times. This chain joins TRBV3-1 and TRBJ2-1, with 9 bases lining up with TRBD1. Germline V gives CDR1 LGHDT, CDR2 YNNKEL (reference sequence). With 3 bases clipped from V and 7 bases from J, the junction kept 13 bases outside the gene matches. There are 17 residues in the CDR3. This CDR3 is CASSQETAGTGRNEQFF. The CDR3 DNA follows: TGTGCCAGCAGCCAGGAGACCGCCGGGACAGGGAGGAATGAGCAGTTCTTC.